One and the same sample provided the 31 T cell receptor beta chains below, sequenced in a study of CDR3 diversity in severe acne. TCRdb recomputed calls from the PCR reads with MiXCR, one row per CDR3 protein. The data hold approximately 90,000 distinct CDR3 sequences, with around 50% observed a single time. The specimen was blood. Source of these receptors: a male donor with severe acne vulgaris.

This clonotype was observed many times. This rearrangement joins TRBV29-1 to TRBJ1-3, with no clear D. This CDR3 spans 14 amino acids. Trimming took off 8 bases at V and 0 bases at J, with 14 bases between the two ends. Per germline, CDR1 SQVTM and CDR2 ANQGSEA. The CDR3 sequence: CSHPCGVSGNTIYF. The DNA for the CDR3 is TGCAGCCATCCTTGTGGGGTCTCTGGAAACACCATATATTTT. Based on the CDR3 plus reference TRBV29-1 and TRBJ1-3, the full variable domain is SAVISQKPSRDICQRGTSLTIQCQVDSQVTMMFWYRQQPGQSLTLIATANQGSEATYESGFVIDKFPISRPNLTFSTLTVSNMSPEDSSIYLCSHPCGVSGNTIYFGEGSWLTVV.

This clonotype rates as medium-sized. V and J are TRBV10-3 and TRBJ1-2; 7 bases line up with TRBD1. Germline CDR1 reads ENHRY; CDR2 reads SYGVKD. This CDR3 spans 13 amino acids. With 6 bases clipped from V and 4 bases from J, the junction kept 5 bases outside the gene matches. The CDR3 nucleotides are TGTGCCATCAGGCAGGGGGGTCCCTATGGCTACACCTTC. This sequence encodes CAIRQGGPYGYTF.

CDR3 sequence reads: CASSFEGRNNQPQHF. The CDR3 DNA sequence: TGTGCCAGCAGTTTCGAGGGACGTAACAATCAGCCCCAGCATTTT. This sequence joins TRBV28 and TRBJ1-5; tentatively, D is TRBD1 (5 bases). This CDR3 is built from 15 residues. The V end lost 3 bases, the J end lost 3 bases, and 12 bases lay between the germline ends. CDR1 is MDHEN and CDR2 is SYDVKM in the germline V gene. Combining the CDR3 with reference TRBV28 and TRBJ1-5 gives the whole variable domain DVKVTQSSRYLVKRTGEKVFLECVQDMDHENMFWYRQDPGLGLRLIYFSYDVKMKEKGDIPEGYSVSREKKERFSLILESASTNQTSMYLCASSFEGRNNQPQHFGDGTRLSIL.

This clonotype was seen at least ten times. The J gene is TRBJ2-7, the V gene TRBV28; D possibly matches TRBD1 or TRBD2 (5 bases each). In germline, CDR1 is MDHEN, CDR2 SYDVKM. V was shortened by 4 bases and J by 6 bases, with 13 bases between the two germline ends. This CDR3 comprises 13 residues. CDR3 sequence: CASSYLSGREQYF. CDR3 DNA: TGTGCCAGCAGTTATCTTTCGGGGCGCGAGCAGTACTTC.

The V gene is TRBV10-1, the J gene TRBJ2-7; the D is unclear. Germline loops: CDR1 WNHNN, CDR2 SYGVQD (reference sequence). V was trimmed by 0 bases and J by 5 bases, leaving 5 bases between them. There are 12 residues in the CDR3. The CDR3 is CASSESTNEQYF. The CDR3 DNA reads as TGCGCCAGCAGTGAGTCGACGAACGAGCAGTACTTC.

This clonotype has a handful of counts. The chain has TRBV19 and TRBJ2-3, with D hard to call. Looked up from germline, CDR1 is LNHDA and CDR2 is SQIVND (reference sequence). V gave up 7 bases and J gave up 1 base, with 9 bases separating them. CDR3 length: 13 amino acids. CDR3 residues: CASTLWGTDTQYF. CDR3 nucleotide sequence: TGTGCCAGTACTCTATGGGGCACAGATACGCAGTATTTT.

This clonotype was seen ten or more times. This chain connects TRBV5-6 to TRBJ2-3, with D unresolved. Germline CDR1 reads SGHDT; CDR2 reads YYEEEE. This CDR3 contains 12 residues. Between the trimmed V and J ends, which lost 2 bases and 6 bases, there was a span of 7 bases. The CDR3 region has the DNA TGTGCCAGCAGCTTTGCGTCGGATACGCAGTATTTT. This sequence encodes CASSFASDTQYF.

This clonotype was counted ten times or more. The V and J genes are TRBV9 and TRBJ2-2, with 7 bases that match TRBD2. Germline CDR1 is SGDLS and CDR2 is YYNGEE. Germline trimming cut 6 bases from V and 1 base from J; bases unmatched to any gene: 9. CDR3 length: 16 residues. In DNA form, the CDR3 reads TGTGCCAGCAAAGGGGAGGGAGGTCGGAACACCGGGGAGCTGTTTTTT. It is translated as CASKGEGGRNTGELFF.

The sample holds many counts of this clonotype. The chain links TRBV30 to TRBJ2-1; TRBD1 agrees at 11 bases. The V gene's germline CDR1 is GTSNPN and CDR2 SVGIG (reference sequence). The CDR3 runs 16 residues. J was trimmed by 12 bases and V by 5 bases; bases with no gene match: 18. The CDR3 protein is CAWSFPGQGVGIWQFF. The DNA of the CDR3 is TGTGCCTGGTCCTTTCCGGGACAGGGGGTTGGGATATGGCAGTTCTTC.

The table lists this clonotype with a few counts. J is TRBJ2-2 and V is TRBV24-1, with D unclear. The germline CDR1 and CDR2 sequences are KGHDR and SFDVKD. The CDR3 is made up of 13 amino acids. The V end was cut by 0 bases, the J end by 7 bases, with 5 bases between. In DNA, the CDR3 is TGTGCCACCAGTGATTTGAGAGGCGGGGAGCTGTTTTTT. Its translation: CATSDLRGGELFF.

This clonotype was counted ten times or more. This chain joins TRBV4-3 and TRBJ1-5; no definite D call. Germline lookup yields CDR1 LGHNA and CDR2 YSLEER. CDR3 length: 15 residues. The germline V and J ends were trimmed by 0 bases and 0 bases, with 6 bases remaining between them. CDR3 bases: TGCGCCAGCAGCCAAGACCAGAATAGCAATCAGCCCCAGCATTTT. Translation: CASSQDQNSNQPQHF.

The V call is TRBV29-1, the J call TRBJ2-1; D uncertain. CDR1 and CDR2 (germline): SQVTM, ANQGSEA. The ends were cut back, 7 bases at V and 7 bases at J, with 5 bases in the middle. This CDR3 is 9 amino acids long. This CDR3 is CSAGNEQFF. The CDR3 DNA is TGCAGCGCCGGTAATGAGCAGTTCTTC.

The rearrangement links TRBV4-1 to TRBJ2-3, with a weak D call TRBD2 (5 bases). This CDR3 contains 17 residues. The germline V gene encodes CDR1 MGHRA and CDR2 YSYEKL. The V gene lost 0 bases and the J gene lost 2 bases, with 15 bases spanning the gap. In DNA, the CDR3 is TGCGCCAGCAGCCAAGAAGTTCGGCTAGCCACCACAGATACGCAGTATTTT. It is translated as CASSQEVRLATTDTQYF.

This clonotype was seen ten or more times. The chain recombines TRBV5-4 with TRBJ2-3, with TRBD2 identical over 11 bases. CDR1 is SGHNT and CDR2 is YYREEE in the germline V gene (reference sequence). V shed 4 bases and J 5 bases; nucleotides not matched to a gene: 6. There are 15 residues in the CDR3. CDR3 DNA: TGTGCCAGCAGCCCTGGACTAGCGGGTGAAGATACGCAGTATTTT. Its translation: CASSPGLAGEDTQYF.

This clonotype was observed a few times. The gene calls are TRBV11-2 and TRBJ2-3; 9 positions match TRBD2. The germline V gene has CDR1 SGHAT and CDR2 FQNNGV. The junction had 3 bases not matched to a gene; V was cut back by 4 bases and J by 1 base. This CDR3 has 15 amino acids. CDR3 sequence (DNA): TGTGCCAGCAGCTCAAGGACTAGCGGCACAGATACGCAGTATTTT. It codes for CASSSRTSGTDTQYF.

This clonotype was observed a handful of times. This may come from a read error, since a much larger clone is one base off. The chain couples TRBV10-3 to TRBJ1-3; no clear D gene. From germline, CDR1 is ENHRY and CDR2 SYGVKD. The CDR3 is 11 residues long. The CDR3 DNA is TGTGCCGTCAGTGGCGGAAACACCATATATTTT. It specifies CAVSGGNTIYF.

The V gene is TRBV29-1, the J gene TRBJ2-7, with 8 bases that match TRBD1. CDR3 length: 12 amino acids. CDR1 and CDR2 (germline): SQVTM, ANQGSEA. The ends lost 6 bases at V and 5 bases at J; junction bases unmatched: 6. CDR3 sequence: CSVVDRVNEQYF. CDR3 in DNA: TGCAGCGTGGTGGACAGGGTGAACGAGCAGTACTTC.

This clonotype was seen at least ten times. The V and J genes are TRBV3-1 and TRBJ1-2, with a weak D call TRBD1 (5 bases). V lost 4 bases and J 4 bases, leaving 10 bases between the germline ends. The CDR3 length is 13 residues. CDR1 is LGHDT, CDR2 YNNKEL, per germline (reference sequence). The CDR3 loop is CASSPGRTYGYTF. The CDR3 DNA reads TGTGCCAGCAGCCCAGGGCGCACCTATGGCTACACCTTC.

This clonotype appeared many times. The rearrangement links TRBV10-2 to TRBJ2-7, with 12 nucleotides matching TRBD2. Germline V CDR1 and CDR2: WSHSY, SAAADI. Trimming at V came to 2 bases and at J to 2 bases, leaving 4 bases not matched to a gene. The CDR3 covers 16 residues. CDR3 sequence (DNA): TGCGCCAGCAGTGAGGTTCTAGCGGGAGGGGCCTACGAGCAGTACTTC. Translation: CASSEVLAGGAYEQYF.

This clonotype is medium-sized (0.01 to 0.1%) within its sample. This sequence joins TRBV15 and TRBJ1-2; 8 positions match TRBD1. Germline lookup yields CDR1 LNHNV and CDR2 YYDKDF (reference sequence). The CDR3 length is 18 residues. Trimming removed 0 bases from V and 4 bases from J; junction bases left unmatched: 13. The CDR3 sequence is CATSRDLRGTGRVYGYTF. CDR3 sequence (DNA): TGTGCCACCAGCAGAGATTTGCGGGGGACAGGTAGGGTCTATGGCTACACCTTC.

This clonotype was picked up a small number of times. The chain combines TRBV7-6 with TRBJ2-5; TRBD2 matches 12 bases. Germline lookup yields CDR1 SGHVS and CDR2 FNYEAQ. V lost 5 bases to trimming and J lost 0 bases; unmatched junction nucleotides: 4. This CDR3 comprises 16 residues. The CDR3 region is CASSVLAGGYQETQYF. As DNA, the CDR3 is TGTGCCAGCAGCGTACTAGCGGGAGGTTACCAAGAGACCCAGTACTTC. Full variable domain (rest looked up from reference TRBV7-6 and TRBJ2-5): GAGVSQSPRYKVTKRGQDVALRCDPISGHVSLYWYRQALGQGPEFLTYFNYEAQQDKSGLPNDRFSAERPEGSISTLTIQRTEQRDSAMYRCASSVLAGGYQETQYFGPGTRLLVL.

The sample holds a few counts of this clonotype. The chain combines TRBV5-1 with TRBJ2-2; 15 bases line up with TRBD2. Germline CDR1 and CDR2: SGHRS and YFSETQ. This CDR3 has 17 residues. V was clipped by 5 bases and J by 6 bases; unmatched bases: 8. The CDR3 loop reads CASSGLAGGHSAGELFF. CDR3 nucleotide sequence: TGCGCCAGCAGTGGACTAGCGGGAGGGCATAGCGCCGGGGAGCTGTTTTTT. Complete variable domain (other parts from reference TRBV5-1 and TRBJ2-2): KAGVTQTPRYLIKTRGQQVTLSCSPISGHRSVSWYQQTPGQGLQFLFEYFSETQRNKGNFPGRFSGRQFSNSRSEMNVSTLELGDSALYLCASSGLAGGHSAGELFFGEGSRLTVL.

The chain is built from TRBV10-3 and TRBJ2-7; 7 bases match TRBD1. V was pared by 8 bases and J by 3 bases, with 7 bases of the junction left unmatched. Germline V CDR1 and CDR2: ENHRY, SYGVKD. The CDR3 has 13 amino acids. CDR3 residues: CAISGQPYYEQYF. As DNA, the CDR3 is TGTGCCATCTCGGGACAGCCGTACTACGAGCAGTACTTC.

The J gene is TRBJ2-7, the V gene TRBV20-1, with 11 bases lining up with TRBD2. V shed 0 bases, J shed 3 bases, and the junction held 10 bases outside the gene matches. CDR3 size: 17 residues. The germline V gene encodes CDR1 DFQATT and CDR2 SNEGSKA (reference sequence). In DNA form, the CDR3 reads TGCAGTGCTAGAGATCTACTGGGACTAGCGGCCATCTACGAGCAGTACTTC. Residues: CSARDLLGLAAIYEQYF.

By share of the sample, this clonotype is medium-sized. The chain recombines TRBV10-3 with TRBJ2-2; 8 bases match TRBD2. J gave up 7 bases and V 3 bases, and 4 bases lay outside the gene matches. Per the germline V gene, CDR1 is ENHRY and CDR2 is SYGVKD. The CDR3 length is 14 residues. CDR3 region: CAISDGTRIGELFF. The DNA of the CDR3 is TGTGCCATCAGTGATGGGACTAGAATCGGGGAGCTGTTTTTT.

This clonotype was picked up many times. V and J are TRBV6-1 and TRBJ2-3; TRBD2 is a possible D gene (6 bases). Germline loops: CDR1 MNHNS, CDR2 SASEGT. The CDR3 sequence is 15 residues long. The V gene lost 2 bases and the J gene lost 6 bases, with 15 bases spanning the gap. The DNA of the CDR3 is TGTGCCAGCAGTGAACAGCGGACTATAAGCGATACGCAGTATTTT. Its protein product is CASSEQRTISDTQYF.

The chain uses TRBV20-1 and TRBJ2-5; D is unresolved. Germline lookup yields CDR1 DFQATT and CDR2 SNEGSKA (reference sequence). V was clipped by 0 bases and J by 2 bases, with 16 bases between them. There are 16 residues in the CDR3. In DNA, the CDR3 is TGCAGTGCTAGAGATCTAAAAGGGCTCGGGCAAGAGACCCAGTACTTC. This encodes CSARDLKGLGQETQYF.

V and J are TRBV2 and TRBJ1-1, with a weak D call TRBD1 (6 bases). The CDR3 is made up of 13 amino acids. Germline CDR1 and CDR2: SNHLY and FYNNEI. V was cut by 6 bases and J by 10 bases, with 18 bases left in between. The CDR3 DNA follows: TGTGCCAGCAGGTCCACAGGGTTTCAGGCAGCTTTCTTT. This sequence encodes CASRSTGFQAAFF.

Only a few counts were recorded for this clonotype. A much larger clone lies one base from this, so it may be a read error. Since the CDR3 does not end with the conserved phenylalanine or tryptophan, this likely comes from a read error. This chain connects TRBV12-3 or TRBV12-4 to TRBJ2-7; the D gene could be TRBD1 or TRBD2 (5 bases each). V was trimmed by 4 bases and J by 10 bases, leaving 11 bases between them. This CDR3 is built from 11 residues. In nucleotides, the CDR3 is TGTGCCAGCAGTTCTCGGGGCCAACAGTACTAC. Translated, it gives CASSSRGQQYY.

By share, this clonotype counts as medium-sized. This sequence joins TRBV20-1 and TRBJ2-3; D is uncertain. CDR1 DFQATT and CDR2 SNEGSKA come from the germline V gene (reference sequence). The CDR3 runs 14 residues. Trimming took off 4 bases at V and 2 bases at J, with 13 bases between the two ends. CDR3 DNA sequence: TGCAGTGCTATCGCCGAGCTCCTCACAGATACGCAGTATTTT. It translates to CSAIAELLTDTQYF.

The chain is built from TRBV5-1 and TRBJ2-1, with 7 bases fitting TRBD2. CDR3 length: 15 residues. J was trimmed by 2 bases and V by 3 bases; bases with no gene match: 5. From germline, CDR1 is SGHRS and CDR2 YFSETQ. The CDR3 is CASSWGGGTYNEQFF. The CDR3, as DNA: TGCGCCAGCAGCTGGGGGGGGGGGACCTACAATGAGCAGTTCTTC.